The entry that follows covers one T cell receptor (beta chain) sequence. Antigen specificity is unknown. The CDR3 loop spans 11 amino acids. Trimming shortened V by 8 bases and J by 5 bases, and 9 bases separated the two germline ends. The V gene's germline CDR1 is MNHEY and CDR2 SVGAGI. TCRdb's table, derived via immunoSEQ multiplex PCR, lists solely in-frame clones and lacks some. The sample holds about 78,000 clones, over 75% seen once. The entry originates in a study of T cell responses to AZD1222 COVID-19 vaccine. General study points: Just six AZD1222 recipients were seropositive at baseline. Reports indicate that nearly half of spike-specific TCRs are directed at unmutated variant regions. Clonal diversity may have been underestimated, and the donors were mostly white British, with more females than males.

The clonotype was recovered from an adult in good health. V is TRBV6-5 and J is TRBJ1-2; D unclear. This material consisted of peripheral blood, taken on day 0 of MenACWY control vaccination. This chain's CDR3 is CASRSGYGYTF. The CDR3 DNA sequence: TGTGCCAGCCGGTCGGGGTATGGCTACACCTTC.